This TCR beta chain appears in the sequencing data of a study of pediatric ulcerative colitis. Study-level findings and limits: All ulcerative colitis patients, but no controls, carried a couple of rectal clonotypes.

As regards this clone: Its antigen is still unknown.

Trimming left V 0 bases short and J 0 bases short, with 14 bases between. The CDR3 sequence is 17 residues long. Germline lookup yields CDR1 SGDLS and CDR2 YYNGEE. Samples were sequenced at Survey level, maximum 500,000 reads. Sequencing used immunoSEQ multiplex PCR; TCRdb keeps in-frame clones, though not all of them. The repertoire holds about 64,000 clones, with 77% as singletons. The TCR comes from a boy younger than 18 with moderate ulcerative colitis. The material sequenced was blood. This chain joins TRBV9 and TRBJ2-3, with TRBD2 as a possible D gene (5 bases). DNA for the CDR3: TGTGCCAGCAGCGTAGGTCTGTCCAGCGGTAGCACAGATACGCAGTATTTT. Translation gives CASSVGLSSGSTDTQYF. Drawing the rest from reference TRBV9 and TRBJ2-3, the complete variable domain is DSGVTQTPKHLITATGQRVTLRCSPRSGDLSVYWYQQSLDQGLQFLIQYYNGEERAKGNILERFSAQQFPDLHSELNLSSLELGDSALYFCASSVGLSSGSTDTQYFGPGTRLTVL.